This T cell receptor (beta chain) was documented in a study of OX40 agonist ivuxolimab in advanced cancers. The J segment lost 4 bases and the V segment lost 3 bases, leaving 3 bases of the junction unmatched. Looked up from germline, CDR1 is SGHRS and CDR2 is YFSETQ. This CDR3 comprises 15 residues. TCRdb's copy holds only in-frame clones and misses some; the assay was immunoSEQ multiplex PCR. This table holds tens of thousands of clones, roughly 90% found once. The sample in question was CD4+ or CD8+ T cells sorted from blood, obtained in a trial of the OX40 agonist ivuxolimab. The gene calls are TRBV5-1 and TRBJ2-3; TRBD2 matches 12 bases. The clonotype originates from an adult with an advanced solid tumor such as melanoma, head and neck, liver or kidney cancer. The CDR3 DNA reads TGCGCCAGCAGCTCTAGCGGGGGGGCCCCAGATACGCAGTATTTT. This encodes CASSSSGGAPDTQYF.